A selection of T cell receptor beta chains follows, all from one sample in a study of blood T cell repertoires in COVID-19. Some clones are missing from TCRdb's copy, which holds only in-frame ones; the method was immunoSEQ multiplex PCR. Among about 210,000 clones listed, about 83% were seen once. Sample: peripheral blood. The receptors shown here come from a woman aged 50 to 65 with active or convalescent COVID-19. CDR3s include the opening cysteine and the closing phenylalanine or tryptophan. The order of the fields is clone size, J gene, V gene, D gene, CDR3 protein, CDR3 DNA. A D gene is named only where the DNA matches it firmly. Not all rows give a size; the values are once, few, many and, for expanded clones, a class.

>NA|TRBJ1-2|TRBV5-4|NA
CASSLADGGYTF
TGTGCCAGCAGCTTAGCTGATGGTGGCTACACCTTC
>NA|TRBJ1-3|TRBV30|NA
CAWSAGLFASGNTIYF
TGTGCCTGGAGTGCAGGACTGTTTGCCTCTGGAAACACCATATATTTT
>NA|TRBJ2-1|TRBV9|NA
CASSVAEGSYNEQFF
TGTGCCAGCAGCGTAGCGGAGGGCTCCTACAATGAGCAGTTCTTC
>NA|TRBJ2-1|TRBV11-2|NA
CASSFGQPGNEQFF
TGTGCCAGCAGCTTTGGCCAGCCGGGCAATGAGCAGTTCTTC
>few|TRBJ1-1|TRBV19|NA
CASSPTVNTEAFF
TGTGCCAGTAGTCCTACGGTGAACACTGAAGCTTTCTTT
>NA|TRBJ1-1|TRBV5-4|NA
CASSLPPGLQNTEAFF
TGTGCCAGCAGCTTACCCCCGGGACTGCAGAACACTGAAGCTTTCTTT
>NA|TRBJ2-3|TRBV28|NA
CASSLGDPDTQYF
TGTGCCAGCAGTTTGGGAGATCCAGATACGCAGTATTTT
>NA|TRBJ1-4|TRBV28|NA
CATLARQVIEKLFF
TGTGCCACCCTGGCCCGACAGGTGATCGAAAAACTGTTTTTT
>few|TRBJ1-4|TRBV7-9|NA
CASSLRAEKLFF
TGTGCCAGCAGCCTGCGGGCAGAAAAACTGTTTTTT
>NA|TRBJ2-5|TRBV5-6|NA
CASSFSRTSGETQYF
TGTGCCAGCAGCTTTAGCAGGACTTCGGGAGAGACCCAGTACTTC
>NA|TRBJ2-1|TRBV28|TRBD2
CASSLAPSGRRYNEQFF
TGTGCCAGCAGTTTAGCGCCCAGCGGGAGACGATACAATGAGCAGTTCTTC
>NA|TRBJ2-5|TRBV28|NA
CASSPEGEPWETQYF
TGTGCCAGCAGCCCCGAGGGAGAACCGTGGGAGACCCAGTACTTC